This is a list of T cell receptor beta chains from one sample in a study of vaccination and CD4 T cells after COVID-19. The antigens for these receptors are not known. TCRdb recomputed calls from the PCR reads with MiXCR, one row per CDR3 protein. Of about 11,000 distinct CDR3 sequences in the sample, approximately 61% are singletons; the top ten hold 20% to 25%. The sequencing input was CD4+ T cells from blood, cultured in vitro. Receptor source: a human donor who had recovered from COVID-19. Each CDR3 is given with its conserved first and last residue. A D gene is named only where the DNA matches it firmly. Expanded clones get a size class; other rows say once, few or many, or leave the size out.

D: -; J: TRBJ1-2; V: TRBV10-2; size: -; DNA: TGCGCCAGCAGTTGGGGGGGGGGCCTGGCTGGCTACACCTTC; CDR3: CASSWGGGLAGYTF
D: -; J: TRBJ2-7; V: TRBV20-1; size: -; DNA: TGCAGTGCTAGCAGGGCCCCCTACGAGCAGTACTTC; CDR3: CSASRAPYEQYF
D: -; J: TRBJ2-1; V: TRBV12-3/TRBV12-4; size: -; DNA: TGTGCCAGCAGTTTCTGGGGTAATGAGCAGTTCTTC; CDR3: CASSFWGNEQFF
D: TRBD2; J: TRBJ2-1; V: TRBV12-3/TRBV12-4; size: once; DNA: TGTGCCAGCAGCTTCGAGCGGGGGGGCAGGCCGTTCTTC; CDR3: CASSFERGGRPFF
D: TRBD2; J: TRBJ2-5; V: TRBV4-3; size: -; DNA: TGCGCCAGCAGCCGTGGACTAGTCACAGAGACCCAGTACTTC; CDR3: CASSRGLVTETQYF
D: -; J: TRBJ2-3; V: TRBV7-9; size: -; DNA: TGTGCCAGCAGCTCTTCGGGGTGGGATACGCAGTATTTT; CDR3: CASSSSGWDTQYF
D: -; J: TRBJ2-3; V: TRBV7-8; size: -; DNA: TGTGCCAGCAGCTCCCTGGGGGGCCACACAGATACGCAGTATTTT; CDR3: CASSSLGGHTDTQYF
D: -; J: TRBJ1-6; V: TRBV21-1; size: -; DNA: TGTGCCAGCAGCAAAAGCGGGGGGAGATTCATTCGGCCCCTCCACTTT; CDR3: CASSKSGGRFIRPLHF
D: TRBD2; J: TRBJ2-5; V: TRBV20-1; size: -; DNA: TGCAGTGCTAGGAGGTCTAGCGGGGGGCCAGAGACCCAGTACTTC; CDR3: CSARRSSGGPETQYF
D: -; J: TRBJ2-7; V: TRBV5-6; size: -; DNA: TGTGCCAGCAGATCCGCAGGGAGAGCCTACGAGCAGTACTTC; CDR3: CASRSAGRAYEQYF
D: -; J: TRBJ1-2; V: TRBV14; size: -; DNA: TGTGCCAGCAGCCAAGGTAACGGGGCGGGAGGCTACACCTTC; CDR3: CASSQGNGAGGYTF
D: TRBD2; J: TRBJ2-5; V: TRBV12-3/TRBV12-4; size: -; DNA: TGTGCCAGCAGTTTAGGGGGGAGCGGGGGTCAAGAGACCCAGTACTTC; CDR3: CASSLGGSGGQETQYF
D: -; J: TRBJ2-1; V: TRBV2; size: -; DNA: TGTGCCAGCACTAGAACGGGGGGCGGTGAGCAGTTCTTC; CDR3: CASTRTGGGEQFF
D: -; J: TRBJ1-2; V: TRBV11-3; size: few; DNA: TGTGCCAGTTCCGACAGCTTAGAGTCGGAGGCAGGGAAGAGCTATGGCTACACCTTC; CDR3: CASSDSLESEAGKSYGYTF
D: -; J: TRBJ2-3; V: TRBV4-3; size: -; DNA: TGCGCCAGCAGCCTCCTGGGGGGTAGCACAGATACGCAGTATTTT; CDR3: CASSLLGGSTDTQYF
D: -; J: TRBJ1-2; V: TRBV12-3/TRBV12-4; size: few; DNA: TGTGCCAGCAGTCCCCTCCCAGGGACTAACTATGGCTACACCTTC; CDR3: CASSPLPGTNYGYTF
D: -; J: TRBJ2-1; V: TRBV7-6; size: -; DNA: TGTGCCAGCAGCTCTGGACAGTTCAATGAGCAGTTCTTC; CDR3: CASSSGQFNEQFF
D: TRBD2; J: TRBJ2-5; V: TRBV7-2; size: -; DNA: TGTGCCAGCAGCCCGTGGACTAGCGGAGTGCAAGAGACCCAGTACTTC; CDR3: CASSPWTSGVQETQYF
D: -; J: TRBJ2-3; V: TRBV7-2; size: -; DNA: TGTGCCAGCAGCTTAAACCTCAGGGGGGGGCTAGATACGCAGTATTTT; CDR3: CASSLNLRGGLDTQYF
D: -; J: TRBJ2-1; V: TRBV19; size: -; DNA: TGTGCCAGTAGTATAGGTCACTTAACCGAGCAGTTCTTC; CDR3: CASSIGHLTEQFF
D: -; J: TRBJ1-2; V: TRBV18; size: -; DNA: TGTGCCAGCTCGGCAGGTGACTCATATGGCTACACCTTC; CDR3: CASSAGDSYGYTF
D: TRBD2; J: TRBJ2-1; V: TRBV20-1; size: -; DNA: TGCAGTGCTCAATACCAGGCGGGGGGCTACAATGAGCAGTTCTTC; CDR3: CSAQYQAGGYNEQFF
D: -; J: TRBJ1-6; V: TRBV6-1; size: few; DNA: TGTGCCAGCAGAAGGTCGCGGCAGGCGACTTGGCCCCTCCACTTT; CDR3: CASRRSRQATWPLHF
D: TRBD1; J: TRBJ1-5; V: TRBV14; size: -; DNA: TGTGCCAGCAGCCGGGACAGCTATCAGCCCCAGCATTTT; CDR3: CASSRDSYQPQHF
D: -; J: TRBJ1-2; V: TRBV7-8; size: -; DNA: TGTGCCAGCAGCCGGGACTCTGGCTACACCTTC; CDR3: CASSRDSGYTF
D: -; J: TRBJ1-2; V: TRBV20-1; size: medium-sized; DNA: TGCAGTGCTAGAGATCTGGGGGGGGGCCTCTATGGCTACACCTTC; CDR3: CSARDLGGGLYGYTF
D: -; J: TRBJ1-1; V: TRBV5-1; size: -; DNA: TGCGCCAGCAGCCCGGGAACAGGGTGGACTGAAGCTTTCTTT; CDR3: CASSPGTGWTEAFF
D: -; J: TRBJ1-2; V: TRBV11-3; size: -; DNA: TGTGCCAGCAGCTTAGAACTAGCCGGGACGCCACGAATCGGCTACACCTTC; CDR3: CASSLELAGTPRIGYTF
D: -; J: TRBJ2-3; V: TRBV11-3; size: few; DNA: TGTGCCAGCAGCCCGCAAGTGTTGAGTCGCGGCACAGATACGCAGTATTTT; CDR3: CASSPQVLSRGTDTQYF
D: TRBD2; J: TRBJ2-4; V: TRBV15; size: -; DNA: TGTGCCACCAGCAGAGATGGGGGACTAGCGGGGTTTGCCAAAAACATTCAGTACTTC; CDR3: CATSRDGGLAGFAKNIQYF
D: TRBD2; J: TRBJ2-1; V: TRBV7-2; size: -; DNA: TGTGCCAGCAGCTTAGCGCTGGGACTAGCGGCTGAGCAGTTCTTC; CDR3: CASSLALGLAAEQFF
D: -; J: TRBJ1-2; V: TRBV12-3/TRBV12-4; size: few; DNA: TGTGCCAGCAGTTTAACGGACAGCCGAGTGAGCTATGGCTACACCTTC; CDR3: CASSLTDSRVSYGYTF
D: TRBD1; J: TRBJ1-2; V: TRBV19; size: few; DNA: TGTGCCAGTAGTATAGCCACGAGGACAGGGGGTTTTCGCAACTATGGCTACACCTTC; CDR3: CASSIATRTGGFRNYGYTF
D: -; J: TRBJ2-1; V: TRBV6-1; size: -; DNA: TGTGCCAGCTCAAGGCAGGCAGGCTCCTACAATGAGCAGTTCTTC; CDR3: CASSRQAGSYNEQFF
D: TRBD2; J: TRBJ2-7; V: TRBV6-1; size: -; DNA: TGTGCCAGCAGTGAGACTCTAAGCGGGGGGCCCTACGAGCAGTACTTC; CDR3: CASSETLSGGPYEQYF
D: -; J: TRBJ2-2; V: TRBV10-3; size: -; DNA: TGTGCCATCAGCGGGGCTTCCTTTGATTCGTCCGGGGAGCTGTTTTTT; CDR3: CAISGASFDSSGELFF
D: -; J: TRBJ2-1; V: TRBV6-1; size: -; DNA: TGTGCCAGCAGCCTTTTAACGTCCAGGGACTACAATGAGCAGTTCTTC; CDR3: CASSLLTSRDYNEQFF
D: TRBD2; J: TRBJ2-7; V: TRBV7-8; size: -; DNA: TGTGCCAGCAGCCCAATCGAGCGGGGGCCCTACGAGCAGTACTTC; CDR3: CASSPIERGPYEQYF
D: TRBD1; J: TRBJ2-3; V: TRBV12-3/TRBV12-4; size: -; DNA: TGTGCCAGCAGAAAACAGGGGGCAGATACGCAGTATTTT; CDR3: CASRKQGADTQYF
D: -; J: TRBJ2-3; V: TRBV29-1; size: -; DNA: TGCAGCGTTGAGGGGTGGGGGGGCGCAGATACGCAGTATTTT; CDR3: CSVEGWGGADTQYF
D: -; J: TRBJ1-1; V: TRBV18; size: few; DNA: TGTGCCAGCTCACCAATGGGGGACACTGAAGCTTTCTTT; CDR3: CASSPMGDTEAFF
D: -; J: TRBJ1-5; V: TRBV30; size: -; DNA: TGTGCCTGGGCCATCGAAAAATCGGATCAGCCCCAGCATTTT; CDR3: CAWAIEKSDQPQHF
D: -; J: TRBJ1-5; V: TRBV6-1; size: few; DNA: TGTGCCAGCAGTGAAGCAGGGATAGCCCAAGGGCTAAATCAGCCCCAGCATTTT; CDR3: CASSEAGIAQGLNQPQHF
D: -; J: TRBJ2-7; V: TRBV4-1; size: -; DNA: TGCGCCAGCAGCCAGCAAATGGGGGGTGTAGGGAACGAGCAGTACTTC; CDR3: CASSQQMGGVGNEQYF
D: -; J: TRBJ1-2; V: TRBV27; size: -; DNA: TGTGCCAGCGGAAAACAGGGTCGGTATGGCTACACCTTC; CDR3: CASGKQGRYGYTF
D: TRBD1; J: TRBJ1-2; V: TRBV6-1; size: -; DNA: TGTGCCAGCAGCGAGGGACAGGGAGAGGTCAGCTTC; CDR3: CASSEGQGEVSF
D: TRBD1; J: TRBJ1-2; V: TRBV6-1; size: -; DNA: TGTGCCAGCAGTACCATGGACAGGGGAAGAGGCTACACCTTC; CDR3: CASSTMDRGRGYTF
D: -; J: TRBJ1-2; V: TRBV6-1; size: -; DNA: TGTGCCAGCAGGAACACTGAGGGTGGCTACACCTTC; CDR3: CASRNTEGGYTF
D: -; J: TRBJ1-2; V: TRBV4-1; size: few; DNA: TGCGCCAGCAGCCAAAGAGGAGCAGGATACTATGGCTACACCTTC; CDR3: CASSQRGAGYYGYTF